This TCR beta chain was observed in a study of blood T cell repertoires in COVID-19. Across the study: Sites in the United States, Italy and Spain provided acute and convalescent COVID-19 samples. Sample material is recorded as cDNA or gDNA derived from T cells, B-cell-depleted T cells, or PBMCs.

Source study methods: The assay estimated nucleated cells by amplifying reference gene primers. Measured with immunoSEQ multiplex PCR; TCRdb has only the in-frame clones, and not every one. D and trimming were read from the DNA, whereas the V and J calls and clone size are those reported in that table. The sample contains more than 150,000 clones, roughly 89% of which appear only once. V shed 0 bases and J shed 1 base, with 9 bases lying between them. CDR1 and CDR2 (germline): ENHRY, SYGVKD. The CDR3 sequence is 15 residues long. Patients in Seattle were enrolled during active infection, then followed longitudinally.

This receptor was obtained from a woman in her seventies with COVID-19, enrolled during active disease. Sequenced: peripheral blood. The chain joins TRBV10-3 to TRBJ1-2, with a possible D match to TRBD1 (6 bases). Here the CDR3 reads CAISESGAINYGYTF. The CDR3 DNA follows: TGTGCCATCAGTGAGTCGGGGGCTATTAACTATGGCTACACCTTC.